The following is a T cell receptor (beta chain) sequence with its context. The data were produced by immunoSEQ multiplex PCR, yet TCRdb's version contains in-frame clones alone and is incomplete. The table has about 240,000 clones, 87% seen once. These data belong to a study of blood T cell repertoires in COVID-19. Germline CDR1 is MNHNY and CDR2 is SVGAGI (reference sequence). CDR3 length equals 15 residues. V was pared by 2 bases and J by 7 bases, with 14 bases between. The sample consisted of PBMCs or T cells enriched from blood (not recorded which). The chain couples TRBV6-6 to TRBJ1-4; D is possibly TRBD1 (5 bases). This receptor was identified in a woman in her twenties or thirties with acute COVID-19. The CDR3 coding sequence is TGTGCCAGCAGTTACGAGGGAGGGACTGGTGAAAAACTGTTTTTT. It codes for CASSYEGGTGEKLFF.